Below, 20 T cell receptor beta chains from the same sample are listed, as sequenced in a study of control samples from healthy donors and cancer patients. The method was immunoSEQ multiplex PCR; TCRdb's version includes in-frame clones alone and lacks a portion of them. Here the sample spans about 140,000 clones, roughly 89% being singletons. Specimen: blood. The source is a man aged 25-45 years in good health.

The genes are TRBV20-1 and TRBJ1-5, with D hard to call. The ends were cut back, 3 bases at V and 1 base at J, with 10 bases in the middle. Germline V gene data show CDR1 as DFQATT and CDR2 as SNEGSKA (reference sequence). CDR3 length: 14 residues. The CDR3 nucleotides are TGCAGTGCTAGTTCGGCAGAAAGCAATCAGCCCCAGCATTTT. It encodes CSASSAESNQPQHF.

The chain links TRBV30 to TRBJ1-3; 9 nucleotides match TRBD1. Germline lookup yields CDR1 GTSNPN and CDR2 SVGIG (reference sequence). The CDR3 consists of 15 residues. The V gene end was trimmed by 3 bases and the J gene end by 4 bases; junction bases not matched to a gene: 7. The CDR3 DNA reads TGTGCCTGGAGAACAGGGGGCGGTGAAGGAAACACCATATATTTT. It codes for CAWRTGGGEGNTIYF.

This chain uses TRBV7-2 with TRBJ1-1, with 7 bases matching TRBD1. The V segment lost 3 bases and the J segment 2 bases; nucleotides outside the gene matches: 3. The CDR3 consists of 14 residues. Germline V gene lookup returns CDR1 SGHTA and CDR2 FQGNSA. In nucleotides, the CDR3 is TGTGCCAGCAGCTTGACAGGGATAAACACTGAAGCTTTCTTT. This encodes CASSLTGINTEAFF.

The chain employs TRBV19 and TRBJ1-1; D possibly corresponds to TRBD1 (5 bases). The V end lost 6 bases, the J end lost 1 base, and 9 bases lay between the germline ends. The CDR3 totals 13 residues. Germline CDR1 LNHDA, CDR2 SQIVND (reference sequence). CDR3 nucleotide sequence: TGTGCCAGTAGCACAACAGGGAACACTGAAGCTTTCTTT. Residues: CASSTTGNTEAFF.

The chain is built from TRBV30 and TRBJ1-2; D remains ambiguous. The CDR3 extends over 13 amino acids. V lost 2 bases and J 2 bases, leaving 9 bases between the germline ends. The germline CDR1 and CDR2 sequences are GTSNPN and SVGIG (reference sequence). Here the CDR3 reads CAWSLSLNYGYTF. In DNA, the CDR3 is TGTGCCTGGAGTCTTAGCTTAAACTATGGCTACACCTTC.

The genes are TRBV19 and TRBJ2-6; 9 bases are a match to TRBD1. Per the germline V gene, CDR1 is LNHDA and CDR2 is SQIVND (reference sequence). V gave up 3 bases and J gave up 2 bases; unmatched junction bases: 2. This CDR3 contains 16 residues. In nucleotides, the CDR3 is TGTGCCAGTAGTATCGGGACAGGGACTGGGGCCAACGTCCTGACTTTC. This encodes CASSIGTGTGANVLTF.

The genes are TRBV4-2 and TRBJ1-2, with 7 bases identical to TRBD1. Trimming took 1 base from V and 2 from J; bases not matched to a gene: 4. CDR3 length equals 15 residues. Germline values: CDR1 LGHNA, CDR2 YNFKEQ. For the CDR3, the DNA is TGTGCCAGCAGCCAAGTTCAGGGGGAGAACTATGGCTACACCTTC. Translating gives CASSQVQGENYGYTF.

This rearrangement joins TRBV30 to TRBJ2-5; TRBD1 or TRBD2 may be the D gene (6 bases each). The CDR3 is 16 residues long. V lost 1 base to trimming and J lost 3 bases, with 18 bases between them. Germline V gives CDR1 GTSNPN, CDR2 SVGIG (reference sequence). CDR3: CAWSGRRGVAEETQYF. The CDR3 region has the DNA TGTGCCTGGAGTGGACGGAGGGGGGTAGCGGAAGAGACCCAGTACTTC.

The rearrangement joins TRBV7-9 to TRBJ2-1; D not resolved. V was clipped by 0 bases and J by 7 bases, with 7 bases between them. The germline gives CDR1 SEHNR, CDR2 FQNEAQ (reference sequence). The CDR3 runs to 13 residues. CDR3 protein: CASSLARRNEQFF. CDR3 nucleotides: TGTGCCAGCAGCTTAGCGCGGCGAAATGAGCAGTTCTTC.

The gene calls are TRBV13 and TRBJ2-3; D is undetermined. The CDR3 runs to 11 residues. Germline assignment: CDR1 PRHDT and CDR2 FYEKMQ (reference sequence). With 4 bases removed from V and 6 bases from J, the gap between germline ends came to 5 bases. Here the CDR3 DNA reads TGTGCCAGCAGCTCGGGTGATACGCAGTATTTT. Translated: CASSSGDTQYF.

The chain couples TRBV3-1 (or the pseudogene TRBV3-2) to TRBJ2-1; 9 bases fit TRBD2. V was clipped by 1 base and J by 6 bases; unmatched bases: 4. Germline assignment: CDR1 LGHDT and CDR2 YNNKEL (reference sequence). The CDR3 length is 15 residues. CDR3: CASSQARGRGNEQFF. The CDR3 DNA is TGTGCCAGCAGCCAAGCTCGCGGGAGGGGCAATGAGCAGTTCTTC.

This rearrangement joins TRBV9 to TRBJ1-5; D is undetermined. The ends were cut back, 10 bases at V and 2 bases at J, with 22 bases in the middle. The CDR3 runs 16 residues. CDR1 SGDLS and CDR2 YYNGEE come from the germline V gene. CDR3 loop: CAEKWQPTSGNQPQHF. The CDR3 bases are TGTGCCGAAAAATGGCAGCCTACCAGTGGCAATCAGCCCCAGCATTTT.

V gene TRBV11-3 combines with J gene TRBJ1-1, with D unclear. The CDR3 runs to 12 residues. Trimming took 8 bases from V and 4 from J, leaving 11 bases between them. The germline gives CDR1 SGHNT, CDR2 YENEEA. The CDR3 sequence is CASLGLGTEAFF. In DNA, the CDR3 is TGTGCCAGCCTAGGGTTAGGCACTGAAGCTTTCTTT.

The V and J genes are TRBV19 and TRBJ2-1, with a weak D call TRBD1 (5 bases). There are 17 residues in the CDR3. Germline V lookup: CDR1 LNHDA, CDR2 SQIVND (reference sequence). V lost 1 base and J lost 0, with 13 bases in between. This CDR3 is CASSIGAADSSYNEQFF. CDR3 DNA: TGTGCCAGTAGTATAGGGGCAGCAGACAGCTCCTACAATGAGCAGTTCTTC.

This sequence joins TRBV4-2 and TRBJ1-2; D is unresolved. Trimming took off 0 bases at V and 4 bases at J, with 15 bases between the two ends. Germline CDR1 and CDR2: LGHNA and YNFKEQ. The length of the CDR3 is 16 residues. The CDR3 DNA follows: TGTGCCAGCAGCCAAGATATTGAGGGAAACCTCTATGGCTACACCTTC. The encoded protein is CASSQDIEGNLYGYTF.

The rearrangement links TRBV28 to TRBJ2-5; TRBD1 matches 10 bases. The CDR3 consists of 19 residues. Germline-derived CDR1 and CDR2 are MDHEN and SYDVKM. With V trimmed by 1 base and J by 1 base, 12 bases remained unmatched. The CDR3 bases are TGTGCCAGCAGTTTATTCGCAGAGAGGACAGGGGGTTCCCAAGAGACCCAGTACTTC. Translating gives CASSLFAERTGGSQETQYF.

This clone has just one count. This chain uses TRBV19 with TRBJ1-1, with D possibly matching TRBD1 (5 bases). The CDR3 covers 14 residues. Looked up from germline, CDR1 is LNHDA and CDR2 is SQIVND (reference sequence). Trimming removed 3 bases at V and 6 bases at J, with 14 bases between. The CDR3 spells CASSIAGEGAEAFF. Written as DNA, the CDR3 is TGTGCCAGTAGTATCGCGGGGGAAGGGGCTGAAGCTTTCTTT.

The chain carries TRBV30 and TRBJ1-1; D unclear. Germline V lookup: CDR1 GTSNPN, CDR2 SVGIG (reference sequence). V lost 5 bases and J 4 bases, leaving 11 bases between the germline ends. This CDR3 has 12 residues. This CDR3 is CAWHSRLTEAFF. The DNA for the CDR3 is TGTGCCTGGCACTCTCGACTCACTGAAGCTTTCTTT.

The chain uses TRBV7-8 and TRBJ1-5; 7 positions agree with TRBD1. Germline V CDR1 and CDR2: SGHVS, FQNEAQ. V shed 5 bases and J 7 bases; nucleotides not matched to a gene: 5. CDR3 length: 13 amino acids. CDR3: CASSLRQGQPQHF. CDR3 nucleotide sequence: TGTGCCAGCAGCCTAAGACAGGGACAGCCCCAGCATTTT.

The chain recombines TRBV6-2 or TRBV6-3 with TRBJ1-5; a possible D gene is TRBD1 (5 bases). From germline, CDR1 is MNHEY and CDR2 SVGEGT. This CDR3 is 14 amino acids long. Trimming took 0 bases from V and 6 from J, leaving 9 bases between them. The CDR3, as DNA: TGTGCCAGCAGTTACTCGATAGGGGTTCAGCCCCAGCATTTT. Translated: CASSYSIGVQPQHF.